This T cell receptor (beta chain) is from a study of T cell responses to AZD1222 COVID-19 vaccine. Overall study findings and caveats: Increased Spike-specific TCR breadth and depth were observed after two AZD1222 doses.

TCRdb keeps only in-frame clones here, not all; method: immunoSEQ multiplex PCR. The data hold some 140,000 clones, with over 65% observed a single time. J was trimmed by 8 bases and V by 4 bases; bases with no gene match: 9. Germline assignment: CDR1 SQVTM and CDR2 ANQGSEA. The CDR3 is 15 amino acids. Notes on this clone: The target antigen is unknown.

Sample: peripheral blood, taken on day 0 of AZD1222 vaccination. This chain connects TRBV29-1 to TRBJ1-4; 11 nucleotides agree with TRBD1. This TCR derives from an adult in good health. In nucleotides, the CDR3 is TGCAGCGTTGCCCCTGGGACAGGGGGAACCGAAAAACTGTTTTTT. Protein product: CSVAPGTGGTEKLFF.